This passage covers 2 T cell receptor beta chains from one sample sequenced in a study of T-cell memory formation after mild COVID-19. TCRdb reanalysed the 5' RACE reads using MiXCR and keeps one entry per CDR3 protein. The sample includes around 35,000 distinct CDR3 sequences, approximately 7.7% of them seen just once. Sample: PBMCs or a T cell subset sorted from them (not recorded which). The source is a man younger than 30 who had mild COVID-19 (a few samples of this study predate the infection). Cell type and time point are not known.

The gene calls are TRBV11-2 and TRBJ1-4; tentative D call: TRBD1 (6 bases). The CDR3 is 15 residues long. The germline V and J ends were trimmed by 8 bases and 8 bases, with 21 bases remaining between them. Per germline, CDR1 SGHAT and CDR2 FQNNGV. CDR3 DNA sequence: TGTGCCAGCCGCCGTACCAGGGGAATTAACGAAAAACTGTTTTTT. Translation gives CASRRTRGINEKLFF.

The gene calls are TRBV2 and TRBJ2-2; TRBD2 matches at 12 bases. The germline CDR1 and CDR2 sequences are SNHLY and FYNNEI. The trim removed 5 bases at V and 2 bases at J, leaving 9 bases unmatched. CDR3 length: 18 residues. The CDR3 is CASSSLAGGPANTGELFF. The CDR3 region has the DNA TGTGCCAGCAGTTCCCTAGCGGGGGGGCCGGCAAACACCGGGGAGCTGTTTTTT. The complete variable domain, with remaining parts taken from reference TRBV2 and TRBJ2-2, reads EPEVTQTPSHQVTQMGQEVILRCVPISNHLYFYWYRQILGQKVEFLVSFYNNEISEKSEIFDDQFSVERPDGSNFTLKIRSTKLEDSAMYFCASSSLAGGPANTGELFFGEGSRLTVL.